This record concerns one TCR beta chain sequence. The sample holds one count of this clone. Its antigen is unknown. The sample holds no much larger clone one base away, and base qualities are not on file. CDR1 and CDR2, looked up from the germline V gene (reference sequence), are LNHDA and SQIVND. The CDR3 goes from the cysteine to the phenylalanine over 15 residues. Only the CDR3 region is kept as DNA, spanning 45 bases read in frame from base 1. V is trimmed back by 7 bases and J by 3 bases, and the junction contains 8 bases that no gene match accounts for. The cohort was made up of about 670 healthy bone marrow donors. At the time of sampling, every cohort member was nominally healthy, though immune exposures that went unrecorded were likely present. The donor tested CMV seronegative and was one of the 352 seronegative cohort members. A peripheral blood sample was provided by each donor, and peripheral blood mononuclear cells were used for TCR beta sequencing. Genomic DNA was extracted from the blood cell samples with the Qiagen DNeasy Blood Extraction Kit.

Library preparation employed the immunoSEQ multiplex PCR assay. For the multiplex PCR, a mixture combining 60 forward primers for TCR Vbeta segments and 13 reverse primers for TCR Jbeta segments was used. The CDR3 region of rearranged TCR beta genes was amplified from genomic DNA by a multiplex PCR assay. The Illumina HiSeq System was used to sequence the amplified TCR beta libraries as 87-base-pair reads. The paper's data handling went like this. A later analysis counted about 80 million unique TCR beta chains across the 666 repertoires, and around 9.9 million of these chains were shared by at least two donors. Raw reads were error-corrected and collapsed into unique sequences by a nearest-neighbor algorithm in which closely related sequences were merged to remove PCR and sequencing errors. V, D and J gene segments were assigned by aligning CDR3 sequences to IMGT reference sequences. For a sequence to be retained, at least a six-nucleotide match to both a V gene segment and a J gene segment was required. Rearrangements were classified as productive when the CDR3 lacked stop codons and remained in frame with V and J, and all other rearrangements were classified as non-productive. Following IMGT convention, CDR3 was defined as the stretch from the second conserved V-encoded cysteine to the conserved J-encoded phenylalanine. Sequences without an unambiguous match to a single V gene segment were excluded from the earlier analysis of almost 600 of the donors. An earlier analysis of about 600 of the donors called V segments functional above 56.7% productive rearrangements and segregating when the between-donor standard deviation exceeded 5%. A statistical classification framework was built for diagnosing cytomegalovirus status from the catalog of TCR beta chain sequences. A later analysis assigned V and J genes by comparing TCR nucleotide sequences with IMGT/GENE-DB human TR gene sequences. Using the TCRdist pipeline, a later analysis assigned CDR3 sequences along with most-parsimonious VDJ recombination scenarios. In a later analysis, each TCR beta chain was defined by its CDR3 amino acid sequence together with its V-gene family, and reads without a unique V-gene family were excluded. As a way to deal with suspected cross-contamination and a sequencing artifact, a later analysis dropped roughly 620 nucleotide sequences that were highly shared and had low generation probability. In a later analysis, a clonal expansion index was calculated for each public chain from normalized within-repertoire ranks of inferred template counts. In a later analysis, generation probabilities were computed with a VDJ recombination model fitted to out-of-frame rearrangements, and the resulting probabilities were checked against IGoR. In a later analysis, TCR-TCR, TCR-HLA and TCR-CMV co-occurrence was scored with hypergeometric tests, and a repertoire-size bias correction was applied to TCR pairs. False discovery rates were estimated in a later analysis by permuting HLA or CMV assignments 20 times. In a later analysis, co-occurring TCRs were grouped using DBSCAN, with TCRdist sequence similarity added in when clustering inside HLA-allele-positive subsets. Co-occurrence clustering excluded repertoires with fewer than 30,000 or more than 120,000 public chains, plus five with anomalous nucleotide sharing. In TCRdb, the immuneACCESS table is reduced to in-frame sequences with V and J assigned. These tables do not hold every clone; where another copy was compared, an unresolved V gene accounts for under half, and the others remain unexplained. V, J and clone size are those of that table, while D and trimming were read from the DNA. Counted in this sample were about 63,000 clones; approximately 73% of them appeared once. Roughly 5.9% of the sample rests with the top ten.

This record belongs to a study of cytomegalovirus exposure and HLA in healthy donors (dated by TCRdb to about 2017). About the full investigation: In an earlier analysis of several hundred of the donors, under 300 Gb of sequence data and roughly 100 million unique TCR beta sequences from about 179 million T cells were reported. Roughly 300 gigabases of sequencing data and 78 million or so unique TCR sequences were included in an early release covering about 600 HLA-typed donors. Among the roughly 430 genotyped donors, approximately 82% belonged to the genetic ancestry cluster associated with self-reported Caucasian donors. The study aimed to test whether signatures of past pathogen exposure could be identified by cataloging public T cell receptors. The study used immunosequencing to profile the T cell repertoires of under 700 subjects and linked those repertoires to cytomegalovirus serostatus. Besides the first cohort of 666 subjects, a separate validation cohort made up of roughly 120 different subjects was used. To predict cytomegalovirus infection status, the study combined high-throughput TCR immunosequencing, statistical association of individual TCRs with disease status, and machine learning. A later analysis re-analyzed previously published TCR beta repertoires from about 600 donors and added high-resolution HLA genotyping to study TCR occurrence patterns. Rather than using new phenotypic data, the later analysis identified candidate immune exposures from TCR beta sequences and from how often those sequences occurred across donors. In an earlier analysis of roughly 580 of the donors, high-throughput TCR beta sequencing was used to judge whether each TCR beta V gene segment behaved as functional or pseudogenic. Donor age, sex, ethnicity and CMV serostatus were compiled alongside the repertoire data. A later genetic analysis used genome-wide SNP genotypes for about three fifths of the 666 donors, treating that subset as a discovery cohort. Every discovery cohort repertoire had been produced on one sequencing platform. HLA typing covered class I and class II loci at four-digit resolution. Typing coverage varied by locus: 629-630 donors for A, B, C, DRB1 and DQB1; about 520 for DQA1; more than 600 for DPA1; roughly 450 for DPB1. Roughly 5 DR-DQ haplotypes were handled as single units for association and clustering, since linkage in the cohort was strong. Among some 410 genotyped donors of the cohort, an average of roughly 230,000 unique TCR beta nucleotide sequences was sequenced per donor, of which roughly 17% were non-productive. On the study overall, not on this receptor specifically: In a later genetic analysis, a missense DCLRE1C variant was associated with V-gene and J-gene trimming of TCR beta chains, and the association was replicated in an independent cohort. A few of the identified cytomegalovirus-associated TCR beta chains were confirmed in vitro to be specific for cytomegalovirus antigens. While some public TCRs were present in many individuals, most TCR sequences turned up only very rarely across donors. In the study, 164 TCR beta chains were listed as associated with cytomegalovirus. A further reported finding was that TCR beta sequences accurately predicted the HLA-A and HLA-B alleles for most subjects in the first cohort. A group of highly shared sequence variants was considered likely to be a technical artifact of the sequencing pipeline. When HLA alleles, especially DR and DQ, strongly co-occurred, TCR associations were difficult to assign to individual alleles. In a later analysis, the rate of TCR association differed among HLA loci, with DRB1 alleles having the most associated TCRs and HLA-C alleles having the fewest. In a later analysis, some 17,000 TCR beta sequences were associated with specific HLA alleles at a false discovery rate of 0.05. Because the 87-base-pair reads could not distinguish some IMGT-functional V segments, including TRBV6-2 and TRBV6-3, those segments were excluded. Immune exposure information for the cohort was limited to CMV serostatus. Because counts were too low, seventeen rarely observed V segments, including chromosome 9 orphons, were left out of the earlier analysis of several hundred of the donors. Because HLA typing was missing for some donors at each locus, association tests included only the typed subset. Compared with the approximately 720-donor mean, donors in an Asian-associated ancestry cluster had fewer N-insertions in productive TCRs, according to a later genetic analysis. The classifier was reported to diagnose cytomegalovirus status with high specificity and sensitivity in both the original and validation cohorts. A later analysis reported that several top co-occurrence clusters appeared linked to parvovirus B19, influenza, CMV and Epstein-Barr virus. In a later analysis, HLA-associated TCR beta chains were found to be more clonally expanded and to have lower generation probabilities than equally common non-associated chains. An earlier analysis of approximately 570 of the donors showed that most TCR beta V segments appeared in productive rearrangements either about 90% or about 30% of the time, which broadly matched IMGT annotations. The authors suggested that the approach could potentially be extended to other disease states and immunological phenotypes. Presence/absence analyses assumed roughly uniform sequencing depth across donors, an assumption that may not hold. A later analysis found that most CMV-associated TCR beta chains appeared HLA-restricted, with HLA associations seemingly driven largely by CMV exposure. Correlated functional status among segregating V segments might reflect linkage disequilibrium, but an unknown experimental factor could not be ruled out. Only TCR beta chains were sequenced in this cohort, and the absence of alpha or paired-chain data limited detectable features.

The receptor was derived from a man in his forties or fifties in good health and CMV-seronegative. The sequenced sample was PBMCs. The chain links TRBV19 with TRBJ1-4; 7 junctional bases match TRBD1. CDR3 region: CASTPTGTPNEKLFF. The sequenced DNA is TGTGCCAGTACCCCGACAGGGACTCCTAATGAAAAACTGTTTTTT.